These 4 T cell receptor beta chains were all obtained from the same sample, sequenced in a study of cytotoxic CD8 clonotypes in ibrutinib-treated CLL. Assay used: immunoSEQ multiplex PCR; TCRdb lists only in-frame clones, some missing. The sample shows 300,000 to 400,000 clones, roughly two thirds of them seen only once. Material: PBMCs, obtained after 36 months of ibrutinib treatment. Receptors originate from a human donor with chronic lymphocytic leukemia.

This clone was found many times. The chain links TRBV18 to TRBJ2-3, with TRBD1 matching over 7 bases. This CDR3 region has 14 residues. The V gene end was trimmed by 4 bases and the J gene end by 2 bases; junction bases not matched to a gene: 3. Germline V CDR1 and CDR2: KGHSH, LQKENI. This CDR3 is CASSQTGHTDTQYF. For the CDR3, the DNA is TGTGCCAGCTCACAGACAGGGCACACAGATACGCAGTATTTT.

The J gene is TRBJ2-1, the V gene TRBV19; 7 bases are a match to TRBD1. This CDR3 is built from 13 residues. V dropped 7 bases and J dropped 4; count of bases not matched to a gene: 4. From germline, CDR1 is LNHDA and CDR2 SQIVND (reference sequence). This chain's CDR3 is CASNLQGYNEQFF. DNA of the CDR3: TGTGCCAGTAATCTACAGGGGTACAATGAGCAGTTCTTC.

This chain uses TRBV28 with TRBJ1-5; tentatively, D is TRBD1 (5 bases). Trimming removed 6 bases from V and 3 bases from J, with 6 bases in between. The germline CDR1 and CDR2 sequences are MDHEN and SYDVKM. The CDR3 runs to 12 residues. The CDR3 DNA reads TGTGCCAGCAGCAGGGACAATCAGCCCCAGCATTTT. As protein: CASSRDNQPQHF.

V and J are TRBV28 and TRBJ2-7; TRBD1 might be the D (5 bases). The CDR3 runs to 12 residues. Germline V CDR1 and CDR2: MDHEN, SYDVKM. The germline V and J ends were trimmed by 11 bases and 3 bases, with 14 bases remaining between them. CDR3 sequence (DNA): TGTGCCGCAGACAGCCACATCTACGAGCAGTACTTC. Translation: CAADSHIYEQYF.